A single sample is the source of the 24 T cell receptor beta chains below, sequenced in a study of shared clonotypes between healthy human individuals (dated by TCRdb to the early 2020s). The library was generated by the immunoSEQ multiplex PCR assay. The table comes from immuneACCESS by way of TCRdb, which keeps in-frame sequences with V and J called. Part of the clones is missing from these tables; in studies checked, under half for an unresolved V gene and the rest for unknown reasons. Recorded for this sample are about 2,100,000 clones; approximately 94% of them occurred a single time. The ten largest clones add up to more than 1.5% of the sample. CD8 naive samples were obtained by positive selection for CCR7 among CD45RO-negative cells, yielding a CD45RA+CCR7+ population from which TemRA cells were excluded. The specimen sequenced was naive CD8+ T cells from PBMCs. In the paper's terms, the cell subset or site label means: CD45RA+CCR7+. The receptors here all came from a man between 18 and 35 years old in good health. Some clones in this sample may be carry-over from other donors' samples.

The chain couples TRBV5-4 to TRBJ2-7, with D unclear. The CDR3 runs 11 residues. CDR1 is SGHNT and CDR2 is YYREEE in the germline V gene (reference sequence). The V and J ends lost 1 base and 5 bases respectively, with 4 bases between them. The CDR3 protein is CASSLSHEQYF. The CDR3 coding sequence is TGTGCCAGCAGCTTGTCCCACGAGCAGTACTTC.

This chain joins TRBV4-1 and TRBJ1-6, with 7 bases lining up with TRBD1. J was trimmed by 6 bases and V by 4 bases; bases with no gene match: 15. Germline V gives CDR1 MGHRA, CDR2 YSYEKL. The CDR3 loop spans 18 amino acids. The CDR3 nucleotides are TGCGCCAGCAGCCCGGGACAGATCCATGGCATCCTTAATTCACCCCTCCACTTT. It encodes CASSPGQIHGILNSPLHF.

The rearrangement uses TRBV27 and TRBJ2-3; unclear D gene. V was clipped by 3 bases and J by 0 bases, with 7 bases between them. CDR3 length: 14 amino acids. Germline lookup yields CDR1 MNHEY and CDR2 SMNVEV (reference sequence). DNA for the CDR3: TGTGCCAGCAGTTTTTACGGGAGCACAGATACGCAGTATTTT. Its translation is CASSFYGSTDTQYF.

The V call is TRBV30, the J call TRBJ2-7; 7 positions agree with TRBD1. CDR1 and CDR2 from the germline V gene are GTSNPN and SVGIG (reference sequence). V dropped 3 bases and J dropped 3; count of bases not matched to a gene: 5. CDR3 length: 13 amino acids. The CDR3 DNA reads TGTGCCTGGAGGGGGGACAGCTACTACGAGCAGTACTTC. This translates into CAWRGDSYYEQYF.

Only one count was recorded for this clone. The gene calls are TRBV9 and TRBJ1-3; TRBD1 matches at 9 bases. V shed 3 bases and J 4 bases; nucleotides not matched to a gene: 8. CDR1 SGDLS and CDR2 YYNGEE come from the germline V gene. The CDR3 has 16 amino acids. This CDR3 is CASSEGGQGNGNTIYF. CDR3 in DNA: TGTGCCAGCAGCGAGGGGGGACAGGGAAACGGAAACACCATATATTTT.

In DNA form, the CDR3 reads TGTGCCAGCAGTGAGCGGGAGCTTTTGGATGAGCAGTTCTTC. This gives the protein CASSERELLDEQFF. V is TRBV6-4 and J is TRBJ2-1; 7 bases align to TRBD2. The germline V gene has CDR1 MRHNA and CDR2 SNTAGT. The ends lost 3 bases at V and 8 bases at J; junction bases unmatched: 7. CDR3 size: 14 residues.

V and J are TRBV7-8 and TRBJ2-1, with 12 nucleotides matching TRBD2. CDR3 length: 18 residues. Per germline, CDR1 SGHVS and CDR2 FQNEAQ. Unmatched junction bases numbered 12, after V lost 1 base and J lost 8 bases. The CDR3: CASSLEETSGSNRDEQFF. The CDR3 DNA reads TGTGCCAGCAGCTTAGAGGAGACTAGCGGGAGTAACAGGGATGAGCAGTTCTTC.

The chain combines TRBV27 with TRBJ2-1; TRBD1 agrees at 7 bases. V shed 1 base, J shed 2 bases, and the junction held 5 bases outside the gene matches. The CDR3 loop spans 16 amino acids. Germline V gene sequence: CDR1 MNHEY, CDR2 SMNVEV (reference sequence). The CDR3, as DNA: TGTGCCAGCAGTTTATACAAGGGGGCCACCTACAATGAGCAGTTCTTC. Protein: CASSLYKGATYNEQFF.

The genes are TRBV28 and TRBJ1-5; TRBD1 agrees at 10 bases. The CDR3 extends over 19 amino acids. The germline V gene has CDR1 MDHEN and CDR2 SYDVKM. With 2 bases clipped from V and 6 bases from J, the junction kept 16 bases outside the gene matches. CDR3 DNA sequence: TGTGCCAGCAGTTTAGATTATTTTCGGGACAGGGGTTTTGCTCAGCCCCAGCATTTT. This codes for CASSLDYFRDRGFAQPQHF.

The table lists this clone with a few counts. The rearrangement joins TRBV27 to TRBJ1-2; TRBD1 is a possible D gene (5 bases). CDR1 and CDR2 from the germline V gene are MNHEY and SMNVEV (reference sequence). The length of the CDR3 is 14 residues. With 2 bases removed from V and 7 bases from J, the gap between germline ends came to 14 bases. The CDR3: CASSLHRNLGGYTF. In DNA form, the CDR3 reads TGTGCCAGCAGTTTACACAGGAATCTTGGTGGCTACACCTTC.

The rearrangement uses TRBV9 and TRBJ2-5, with 7 bases that match TRBD2. This CDR3 spans 15 amino acids. Germline V gives CDR1 SGDLS, CDR2 YYNGEE. The J segment lost 1 base and the V segment lost 0 bases, leaving 3 bases of the junction unmatched. CDR3 coding DNA: TGTGCCAGCAGCGTAGGGGGGGGATCCCAAGAGACCCAGTACTTC. Protein: CASSVGGGSQETQYF. The variable domain in full, completed from reference TRBV9 and TRBJ2-5, reads DSGVTQTPKHLITATGQRVTLRCSPRSGDLSVYWYQQSLDQGLQFLIQYYNGEERAKGNILERFSAQQFPDLHSELNLSSLELGDSALYFCASSVGGGSQETQYFGPGTRLLVL.

Concerning this clone: This sample also contains other DNA sequences that code for the same CDR3. The chain carries TRBV18 and TRBJ2-5, with a tentative D call TRBD2 (6 bases). From germline, CDR1 is KGHSH and CDR2 LQKENI. Trimming took 2 bases from V and 5 from J, leaving 6 bases between them. CDR3 length equals 12 residues. This chain's CDR3 is CASSPGRETQYF. CDR3 coding DNA: TGTGCCAGCTCACCAGGGAGGGAGACCCAGTACTTC.

The chain combines TRBV6-5 with TRBJ1-2; D gene unclear. Trimming removed 0 bases at V and 5 bases at J, with 10 bases between. Germline-derived CDR1 and CDR2 are MNHEY and SVGAGI. This CDR3 is 14 amino acids long. For the CDR3, the DNA is TGTGCCAGCAGTTACTCGGAGGGAAGGTATGGCTACACCTTC. Translating gives CASSYSEGRYGYTF.

The V call is TRBV15, the J call TRBJ2-1, with D possibly being TRBD2 (5 bases). The germline V gene has CDR1 LNHNV and CDR2 YYDKDF (reference sequence). V was clipped by 5 bases and J by 3 bases, with 8 bases between them. The CDR3 has 13 amino acids. The CDR3 here is CATSGSVYNEQFF. CDR3 nucleotide sequence: TGTGCCACCAGCGGTAGCGTCTACAATGAGCAGTTCTTC.

CDR3 amino acids: CATWTPTGTYEQYF. In DNA form, the CDR3 reads TGTGCCACCTGGACCCCAACAGGGACCTACGAGCAGTACTTC. The chain combines TRBV10-3 with TRBJ2-7; maybe TRBD1 (6 bases). This CDR3 has 14 residues. CDR1 and CDR2 (germline): ENHRY, SYGVKD. Trimming stripped 10 bases from V and 2 bases from J, with 18 bases between.

The chain has TRBV5-6 and TRBJ2-5, with D tentatively TRBD1 or TRBD2 (5 bases each). Matching the DNA end better, TRBJ2-7 makes the J call doubtful. Germline lookup yields CDR1 SGHDT and CDR2 YYEEEE. The CDR3 consists of 14 residues. CDR3 sequence (DNA): TGTGCCAGCAGCCCTGAGGGGAGCTCCTACGAGCAGTACTTC. Translating it yields CASSPEGSSYEQYF.

This chain uses TRBV25-1 with TRBJ2-7, with D maybe TRBD2 (6 bases). Per the germline V gene, CDR1 is MGHDK and CDR2 is SYGVNS. V gave up 0 bases and J gave up 4 bases, with 10 bases separating them. The CDR3 runs to 14 residues. CDR3 protein: CASSEYGGIYEQYF. In DNA, the CDR3 is TGTGCCAGCAGTGAATACGGCGGGATATACGAGCAGTACTTC.

The chain uses TRBV15 and TRBJ2-1; 9 nucleotides align to TRBD2. The CDR3 extends over 18 amino acids. V shed 3 bases and J 5 bases; nucleotides not matched to a gene: 14. The germline V gene encodes CDR1 LNHNV and CDR2 YYDKDF (reference sequence). The CDR3 sequence is CATSSSFSGSGRDNEQFF. CDR3 bases: TGTGCCACCAGCAGCAGTTTTAGTGGTAGCGGGAGAGACAATGAGCAGTTCTTC.

The J gene is TRBJ1-2, the V gene TRBV7-8; no reliable D call. This CDR3 spans 16 amino acids. V lost 5 bases and J 0 bases, leaving 16 bases between the germline ends. Germline V CDR1 and CDR2: SGHVS, FQNEAQ. CDR3 sequence reads: CASSPHATVANYGYTF. The CDR3 DNA follows: TGTGCCAGCAGCCCCCACGCCACAGTAGCTAACTATGGCTACACCTTC. Supplemented by reference TRBV7-8 and TRBJ1-2, the full variable domain reads GAGVSQSPRYKVAKRGQDVALRCDPISGHVSLFWYQQALGQGPEFLTYFQNEAQLDKSGLPSDRFFAERPEGSVSTLKIQRTQQEDSAVYLCASSPHATVANYGYTFGSGTRLTVV.

The chain employs TRBV11-2 and TRBJ2-7, with 7 positions matching TRBD1. V lost 5 bases, J lost 5 bases, and 6 bases stayed unmatched. The CDR3 totals 13 residues. Per germline, CDR1 SGHAT and CDR2 FQNNGV. The CDR3 region is CASSNGQVHEQYF. The CDR3 bases are TGTGCCAGCAGCAATGGACAGGTCCACGAGCAGTACTTC.

This clone is a singleton in its sample. The chain is built from TRBV11-3 and TRBJ2-2; D possibly uses TRBD1 or TRBD2 (5 bases each). This CDR3 comprises 15 residues. The V gene's germline CDR1 is SGHNT and CDR2 YENEEA. V was trimmed by 4 bases and J by 1 base, leaving 10 bases between them. The CDR3 loop is CASSSRDGNTGELFF. CDR3 in DNA: TGTGCCAGCAGCTCCCGGGACGGGAACACCGGGGAGCTGTTTTTT.

This chain joins TRBV6-6 and TRBJ1-5; D is unclear. CDR1 and CDR2 from the germline V gene are MNHNY and SVGAGI (reference sequence). V lost 7 bases and J 2 bases, leaving 12 bases between the germline ends. The CDR3 is made up of 14 amino acids. The CDR3 region is CASNLGSGNQPQHF. CDR3 nucleotide sequence: TGTGCCAGCAACTTAGGCTCGGGCAATCAGCCCCAGCATTTT.

The chain links TRBV5-8 to TRBJ1-5; 7 bases are a match to TRBD1. Looked up from germline, CDR1 is SGHTS and CDR2 is YDEGEE. Trimming took 6 bases from V and 7 from J; bases not matched to a gene: 16. CDR3 length: 16 amino acids. Here the CDR3 DNA reads TGTGCCAGCACCCTAGAAGGCAGGGGGTCACTACAGCCCCAGCATTTT. It yields the protein CASTLEGRGSLQPQHF.

The V and J genes are TRBV25-1 and TRBJ2-3; D is undetermined. CDR3 size: 13 residues. CDR1 is MGHDK, CDR2 SYGVNS, per germline. The V gene lost 8 bases and the J gene lost 2 bases, with 11 bases spanning the gap. DNA of the CDR3: TGTGCCAGCTCCAGGAGCAACACAGATACGCAGTATTTT. This codes for CASSRSNTDTQYF. The entire variable domain, with the rest obtained from reference TRBV25-1 and TRBJ2-3, is as follows: EADIYQTPRYLVIGTGKKITLECSQTMGHDKMYWYQQDPGMELHLIHYSYGVNSTEKGDLSSESTVSRIRTEHFPLTLESARPSHTSQYLCASSRSNTDTQYFGPGTRLTVL.